One sample yielded the 30 T cell receptor beta chains listed below, sequenced in a study of T cells in Graves' hyperthyroidism and ophthalmopathy. Using RNA transcripts as the source, TCR beta CDR3 regions were amplified. TCR CDR3 underwent first-round RT-PCR with the HTBI primer set. TCRdb redid the calling of the multiplex PCR reads with MiXCR, one entry per CDR3 protein. The sample holds roughly 580,000 distinct CDR3 sequences; 14% are singletons and the top ten take 5.8%. Sequencing was done on a sample of blood. These receptors were collected from a woman in her twenties or thirties with Graves' hyperthyroidism that later progressed to Graves' ophthalmopathy.

This clonotype was seen more than once but under ten times. This rearrangement joins TRBV29-1 to TRBJ2-7; possibly TRBD1 for D (6 bases). The V end was cut by 6 bases, the J end by 4 bases, with 19 bases between. Germline V gives CDR1 SQVTM, CDR2 ANQGSEA. CDR3 length: 14 residues. The CDR3 coding sequence is TGCAGCGTGGGATCTCCGGGACACTCATACGAGCAGTACTTC. As protein: CSVGSPGHSYEQYF.

There are a few counts of this clonotype. At one end, the junction sequence differs from germline, possibly due to a read error. The chain combines TRBV4-1 with TRBJ2-1; D not certain. This CDR3 has 14 amino acids. Per the germline V gene, CDR1 is MGHRA and CDR2 is YSYEKL. CDR3 nucleotide sequence: TGTGCCAGCAGTGGAGCGAGCCTAGGGAATGAGCAGTTCTTC. Protein: CASSGASLGNEQFF.

V usage is TRBV11-2 and J usage is TRBJ2-1; 14 bases agree with TRBD2. V trimming: 3 bases; J trimming: 7 bases; junction bases outside the gene matches: 17. Germline V gives CDR1 SGHAT, CDR2 FQNNGV. This CDR3 region has 20 residues. For the CDR3, the DNA is TGTGCCAGCAGCTTGTATCAGGGCTGGACTAGCGGGAGGTTGTTTAATGAGCAGTTCTTC. Residues: CASSLYQGWTSGRLFNEQFF.

This clonotype was counted ten times or more. This chain joins TRBV28 and TRBJ2-5, with TRBD2 matching 8 bases. This CDR3 is 16 amino acids long. Germline V gene lookup returns CDR1 MDHEN and CDR2 SYDVKM. Trimming removed 5 bases from V and 0 bases from J; junction bases left unmatched: 8. This CDR3 reads CASSPGGGRDQETQYF. The DNA of the CDR3 is TGTGCCAGCAGTCCCGGGGGGGGGCGGGACCAAGAGACCCAGTACTTC.

This chain connects TRBV30 to TRBJ1-1; D is perhaps TRBD1 (5 bases). Germline CDR1 is GTSNPN and CDR2 is SVGIG (reference sequence). There are 13 residues in the CDR3. The germline V and J ends were trimmed by 3 bases and 3 bases, with 11 bases remaining between them. The CDR3 region is CAWSTGGDTEAFF. The CDR3 DNA sequence: TGTGCCTGGAGCACGGGGGGTGACACTGAAGCTTTCTTT. Supplemented by reference TRBV30 and TRBJ1-1, the full variable domain reads SQTIHQWPATLVQPVGSPLSLECTVEGTSNPNLYWYRQAAGRGLQLLFYSVGIGQISSEVPQNLSASRPQDRQFILSSKKLLLSDSGFYLCAWSTGGDTEAFFGQGTRLTVV.

There are a few counts of this clonotype. The genes are TRBV19 and TRBJ1-5; D is perhaps TRBD1 (5 bases). The CDR3 totals 13 residues. Trimming cost V 9 bases and J 5 bases, with 14 bases left between them. Germline CDR1 reads LNHDA; CDR2 reads SQIVND (reference sequence). The CDR3 protein is CASIGECDQPQHF. DNA for the CDR3: TGTGCCAGCATAGGGGAGTGTGATCAGCCCCAGCATTTT.

This clonotype was picked up a small number of times. The gene calls are TRBV5-1 and TRBJ2-7; the D is unclear. Per germline, CDR1 SGHRS and CDR2 YFSETQ. Between the trimmed V and J ends, which lost 4 bases and 2 bases, there was a span of 10 bases. The CDR3 runs 13 residues. CDR3 residues: CASSPLQAYEQYF. As DNA, the CDR3 is TGCGCCAGCAGCCCGTTGCAAGCCTACGAGCAGTACTTC.

This clonotype was counted only a few times. The chain has TRBV19 and TRBJ1-2; D remains unclear. Germline CDR1 and CDR2: LNHDA and SQIVND (reference sequence). V lost 9 bases to trimming and J lost 0 bases, with 8 bases between them. The CDR3 loop spans 12 amino acids. The CDR3 here is CASFRSNYGYTF. CDR3 in DNA: TGTGCCAGCTTCAGGTCTAACTATGGCTACACCTTC. The whole variable domain, filled in from reference TRBV19 and TRBJ1-2, reads DGGITQSPKYLFRKEGQNVTLSCEQNLNHDAMYWYRQDPGQGLRLIYYSQIVNDFQKGDIAEGYSVSREKKESFPLTVTSAQKNPTAFYLCASFRSNYGYTFGSGTRLTVV.

This clonotype was seen more than once but under ten times. This chain connects TRBV6-1 to TRBJ1-5, with a tentative D call TRBD1 (5 bases). Germline lookup yields CDR1 MNHNS and CDR2 SASEGT. The CDR3 totals 15 residues. Trimming stripped 9 bases from V and 2 bases from J, with 17 bases between. The CDR3 protein is CASNPGTDRNQPQHF. The CDR3 DNA is TGTGCCAGTAATCCCGGGACCGACCGCAATCAGCCCCAGCATTTT.

In its sample, this clonotype was seen a few times. The chain links TRBV7-2 to TRBJ2-3; 9 nucleotides align to TRBD1. V was clipped by 5 bases and J by 4 bases; unmatched bases: 10. CDR3 length equals 16 residues. The germline V gene encodes CDR1 SGHTA and CDR2 FQGNSA. CDR3 region: CASSQNRGQGSDTQYF. The CDR3 DNA is TGTGCCAGCAGCCAAAACAGGGGGCAGGGGTCAGATACGCAGTATTTT.

This clonotype was observed at least ten times. The chain employs TRBV24-1 and TRBJ1-5; 7 bases match TRBD1. With V trimmed by 4 bases and J by 7 bases, 9 bases remained unmatched. CDR3 length: 15 amino acids. CDR1 and CDR2 from the germline V gene are KGHDR and SFDVKD. The CDR3 DNA reads TGTGCCACCAGTGACCCGAGACAGGGCGGGCAGCCCCAGCATTTT. It encodes CATSDPRQGGQPQHF.

V is TRBV30 and J is TRBJ2-5; TRBD2 agrees at 12 bases. The CDR3 consists of 16 residues. With V trimmed by 4 bases and J by 6 bases, 12 bases remained unmatched. CDR1 and CDR2 (germline): GTSNPN, SVGIG (reference sequence). The CDR3 DNA sequence: TGTGCCTGGACCCGTTCTAGCGGGAGGGCCTCAAAGACCCAGTACTTC. This codes for CAWTRSSGRASKTQYF.

This clonotype has at least ten counts. The rearrangement links TRBV28 to TRBJ2-3; possible D gene TRBD1, 5 bases. Germline CDR1 reads MDHEN; CDR2 reads SYDVKM. This CDR3 comprises 16 residues. V gave up 4 bases and J gave up 3 bases, with 17 bases separating them. CDR3 DNA: TGTGCCAGCAGTTGGGTGGAAACAGGTTTAACAGATACGCAGTATTTT. The encoded protein is CASSWVETGLTDTQYF.

To note about this clonotype: A read error is possible here, since a much larger clone lies one base away. Given the absence of the conserved phenylalanine or tryptophan at the CDR3 end, a read error is likely. This chain links TRBV20-1 with TRBJ2-3, with TRBD2 matching 7 bases. Germline V lookup: CDR1 DFQATT, CDR2 SNEGSKA (reference sequence). After removal of 1 base from V and 3 bases from J, the junction contained 10 bases not matched to a gene. The CDR3 sequence is 16 residues long. In DNA form, the CDR3 reads TGCAGTGCTAGAGTTTTGGGGCCTAGCGGTACAGATACGCAGTATTCT. Amino acids: CSARVLGPSGTDTQYS.

This clonotype has a count of ten or more. The V call is TRBV10-3, the J call TRBJ2-2; 14 bases fit TRBD2. CDR3 length: 15 amino acids. The V gene end was trimmed by 6 bases and the J gene end by 7 bases; junction bases not matched to a gene: 4. Germline V lookup: CDR1 ENHRY, CDR2 SYGVKD. CDR3 DNA: TGTGCCATCAGGGGGACTAGCGGGAGAGGCGGGGAGCTGTTTTTT. It translates to CAIRGTSGRGGELFF.

The chain is built from TRBV3-1 and TRBJ2-4; TRBD2 matches at 9 bases. CDR3 length equals 14 residues. The germline V gene has CDR1 LGHDT and CDR2 YNNKEL (reference sequence). J gave up 5 bases and V 1 base, and 0 bases lay outside the gene matches. For the CDR3, the DNA is TGTGCCAGCAGCCAAGGGACTAGCGAAAACATTCAGTACTTC. Residues: CASSQGTSENIQYF.

This clonotype was counted ten times or more. This chain connects TRBV28 to TRBJ1-6; the D is unclear. The V end was cut by 2 bases, the J end by 9 bases, with 11 bases between. CDR1 MDHEN and CDR2 SYDVKM come from the germline V gene. This CDR3 contains 14 residues. This CDR3 reads CASSLVSEGSPLHF. CDR3 DNA sequence: TGTGCCAGCAGTTTAGTCAGTGAAGGTTCACCCCTCCACTTT.

This clonotype was seen more than once but under ten times. J is TRBJ1-1 and V is TRBV7-3; weak D call: TRBD1 (6 bases). The germline V gene encodes CDR1 SGHTA and CDR2 FQGTGA. The length of the CDR3 is 18 residues. V shed 1 base and J shed 1 base, with 19 bases lying between them. The CDR3 sequence is CASSLNGGAGVGNTEAFF. CDR3 DNA: TGTGCCAGCAGCTTAAACGGAGGGGCAGGGGTCGGGAACACTGAAGCTTTCTTT.

The table lists this clonotype with many counts. This sequence joins TRBV7-9 and TRBJ1-2, with 9 positions matching TRBD1. Germline V gene sequence: CDR1 SEHNR, CDR2 FQNEAQ (reference sequence). V dropped 0 bases and J dropped 7; count of bases not matched to a gene: 6. The CDR3 totals 15 residues. CDR3: CASSLALGTGFGYTF. CDR3 DNA: TGTGCCAGCAGCTTAGCTTTAGGGACAGGGTTTGGCTACACCTTC. Full variable domain (outside the CDR3, taken from reference TRBV7-9 and TRBJ1-2): DTGVSQNPRHKITKRGQNVTFRCDPISEHNRLYWYRQTLGQGPEFLTYFQNEAQLEKSRLLSDRFSAERPKGSFSTLEIQRTEQGDSAMYLCASSLALGTGFGYTFGSGTRLTVV.

The V gene is TRBV20-1, the J gene TRBJ2-7; TRBD2 might be the D (6 bases). V lost 5 bases, J lost 3 bases, and 14 bases lay in between. The germline CDR1 and CDR2 sequences are DFQATT and SNEGSKA (reference sequence). The CDR3 is 13 amino acids. CDR3 nucleotides: TGCAGTGCTTCCGGGACTTCGAACTACGAGCAGTACTTC. Protein: CSASGTSNYEQYF.

Ten or more counts support this clonotype. The V gene is TRBV3-1, the J gene TRBJ2-1; D is possibly TRBD1 or TRBD2 (5 bases each). Germline CDR1 and CDR2: LGHDT and YNNKEL (reference sequence). The CDR3 covers 13 residues. Trimming took off 1 base at V and 13 bases at J, with 14 bases between the two ends. The CDR3 sequence: CASSQAFRDRQFF. The CDR3 region has the DNA TGTGCCAGCAGCCAAGCTTTTCGGGACCGCCAGTTCTTC.

A word on this clonotype: This clone may be a read error of a much larger clone one base away. This rearrangement joins TRBV12-3 or TRBV12-4 to TRBJ1-2; D unresolved. This CDR3 comprises 14 residues. Here the CDR3 reads CAGSFSVVGGGYTF. The CDR3 DNA reads as TGTGCCGGCAGTTTTTCAGTAGTCGGTGGGGGCTACACCTTC.

This clonotype has ten or more counts. This chain joins TRBV11-2 and TRBJ2-5; D is possibly TRBD1 (7 bases). The V end was cut by 0 bases, the J end by 6 bases, with 14 bases between. This CDR3 has 15 residues. Germline CDR1 and CDR2: SGHAT and FQNNGV. As DNA, the CDR3 is TGTGCCAGCAGCTTAGATATACAGGGGAGGAAGACCCAGTACTTC. Amino acid sequence: CASSLDIQGRKTQYF.

The sample holds many counts of this clonotype. This chain connects TRBV12-3 or TRBV12-4 to TRBJ1-1, with no clear D. The CDR3 runs to 13 residues. The V end was cut by 4 bases, the J end by 3 bases, with 9 bases between. The CDR3 is CASSSNTHTEAFF. The CDR3 nucleotides are TGTGCCAGCAGTTCAAACACCCACACTGAAGCTTTCTTT.

As regards this clonotype: A read error may be the cause here, since a much bigger clone is one base away. The chain joins TRBV12-5 to TRBJ1-1; D call uncertain. CDR1 is LGHNT, CDR2 FRNRAP, per germline. V gave up 1 base and J gave up 3 bases, with 3 bases separating them. This CDR3 region has 12 residues. CDR3: CASGLGDTEAFF. In nucleotides, the CDR3 is TGTGCTAGTGGTTTGGGGGACACTGAAGCTTTCTTT.

In its sample, this clonotype was seen many times. The chain couples TRBV6-1 to TRBJ2-1, with 8 bases matching TRBD2. The germline CDR1 and CDR2 sequences are MNHNS and SASEGT. The V gene end was trimmed by 7 bases and the J gene end by 6 bases; junction bases not matched to a gene: 8. The CDR3 is 14 amino acids. CDR3 DNA sequence: TGTGCCAGCATCATAGCGGGACCTACCAATGAGCAGTTCTTC. It encodes CASIIAGPTNEQFF.

This rearrangement joins TRBV9 to TRBJ2-3; possibly TRBD1 for D (6 bases). V was cut by 3 bases and J by 4 bases, with 12 bases left in between. This CDR3 comprises 14 residues. Per the germline V gene, CDR1 is SGDLS and CDR2 is YYNGEE. CDR3 in amino acids: CASSERTAPDTQYF. CDR3 in DNA: TGTGCCAGCAGCGAACGGACAGCCCCAGATACGCAGTATTTT.

This clonotype was observed at least ten times. The chain links TRBV19 to TRBJ2-5; TRBD2 matches 9 bases. Trimming at V came to 3 bases and at J to 2 bases, leaving 10 bases not matched to a gene. Germline V CDR1 and CDR2: LNHDA, SQIVND (reference sequence). The CDR3 runs to 17 residues. CDR3 DNA: TGTGCCAGTAGTATGGGCCCCGCGGGAGGGCCTCAAGAGACCCAGTACTTC. Its translation: CASSMGPAGGPQETQYF. Together with reference TRBV19 and TRBJ2-5, the CDR3 gives the full variable domain: DGGITQSPKYLFRKEGQNVTLSCEQNLNHDAMYWYRQDPGQGLRLIYYSQIVNDFQKGDIAEGYSVSREKKESFPLTVTSAQKNPTAFYLCASSMGPAGGPQETQYFGPGTRLLVL.

The chain recombines TRBV25-1 with TRBJ2-5; no reliable D call. This CDR3 is 13 amino acids long. Trimming shortened V by 2 bases and J by 6 bases, and 10 bases separated the two germline ends. The germline V gene encodes CDR1 MGHDK and CDR2 SYGVNS. CDR3: CASSEPPGQTQYF. The CDR3 DNA reads as TGTGCCAGCAGTGAACCCCCGGGCCAGACCCAGTACTTC.

The chain uses TRBV18 and TRBJ1-2, with D perhaps matching TRBD1 (5 bases). Trimming shortened V by 3 bases and J by 2 bases, and 13 bases separated the two germline ends. There are 15 residues in the CDR3. CDR1 KGHSH and CDR2 LQKENI come from the germline V gene. Written as DNA, the CDR3 is TGTGCCAGCTCACCGCGGGGGGAGCTCAACTATGGCTACACCTTC. This encodes CASSPRGELNYGYTF.